This TCR beta chain was identified in a study of a mutant IDH1 vaccine in newly diagnosed glioma. The wider study: Standard pretreatment was either radiotherapy, temozolomide, or, for most, radiochemotherapy with temozolomide.

The CDR3 has 14 residues. The germline V and J ends were trimmed by 7 bases and 0 bases, with 12 bases remaining between them. CDR1 is MDHEN and CDR2 is SYDVKM in the germline V gene. Regarding this clone: Its antigen is currently unknown.

Assay used: immunoSEQ multiplex PCR; TCRdb lists only in-frame clones, some missing. The table lists tens of thousands of clones, approximately 78% of them singletons. Noted time point: week 5, during vaccination. Alongside topical imiquimod, each dose of vaccine comprised 300 ug of mutant IDH1 20-mer peptide. This rearrangement joins TRBV28 to TRBJ2-5; possible D gene TRBD1, 5 bases. This specimen consisted of PBMCs, obtained from a glioma patient whose treatment included an IDH1 peptide vaccine. This receptor was obtained from a woman aged 40 to 50 with glioma. The CDR3 coding sequence is TGTGCCAGCAACCATGACAGTTACCAAGAGACCCAGTACTTC. Its translation: CASNHDSYQETQYF.